One T cell receptor (beta chain) is described in this entry. Its antigen is not known. The data belong to a study of beta chain features in type 1 diabetes. The study, taken as a whole, reports: Sequencing of cDNA might inflate the share of cells that strongly express TCR. In all four CD4+ subsets, TCRB CDR3 length was significantly, moderately reduced in type 1 diabetes.

Markers CD45RO/CCR7/CD25/CD127/CD95/CD27 served to sort CD4+ naive, central memory, regulatory and stem cell-like memory cells. Since all of the isolated RNA was reverse transcribed, expressed TCRB transcripts were what got sequenced. Sequencing used immunoSEQ multiplex PCR; TCRdb keeps in-frame clones, though not all of them. Of 970,000 or so clones in the sample, 15% to 20% are singletons; the top ten hold around 0.02%. Specimen: naive CD4+ T cells from blood. This TCR was sampled from a woman younger than 30 in good health.

The CDR3 DNA reads as TGCGCCAGCGGGACGGCGAACACCGGGGAGCTGTTTTTT. Translating it yields CASGTANTGELFF. V is TRBV5-1 and J is TRBJ2-2; D may correspond to TRBD1 or TRBD2 (5 bases each). The V gene lost 7 bases and the J gene lost 0 bases, with 7 bases spanning the gap. This CDR3 region has 13 residues. Germline V gene lookup returns CDR1 SGHRS and CDR2 YFSETQ.